The 9 T cell receptor beta chains listed next were all sequenced from one sample in a study of blood T cell repertoires in COVID-19. Assay used: immunoSEQ multiplex PCR; TCRdb lists only in-frame clones, some missing. The sample lists roughly 100,000 clones, 87% seen once, with less than 20% in the top ten. Sequenced: peripheral blood. Source of these receptors: a human donor in a cohort sampled during active COVID-19.

This chain connects TRBV5-1 to TRBJ1-2; a possible D gene is TRBD1 (6 bases). Germline lookup yields CDR1 SGHRS and CDR2 YFSETQ. This CDR3 is built from 15 residues. The V and J ends lost 6 bases and 1 base respectively, with 16 bases between them. Here the CDR3 reads CASILDPGVNYGYTF. In DNA form, the CDR3 reads TGCGCCAGCATCTTAGACCCAGGGGTTAACTATGGCTACACCTTC.

The J gene is TRBJ2-4, the V gene TRBV2; 14 nucleotides line up with TRBD2. Germline CDR1 is SNHLY and CDR2 is FYNNEI. V shed 5 bases, J shed 1 base, and the junction held 10 bases outside the gene matches. This CDR3 is 19 amino acids long. The CDR3 sequence is CASSWGLAGDKWAKNIQYF. The CDR3 nucleotides read TGTGCCAGCAGTTGGGGACTAGCGGGAGATAAGTGGGCCAAAAACATTCAGTACTTC.

The rearrangement joins TRBV5-6 to TRBJ2-1; maybe TRBD1 (5 bases). This CDR3 region has 16 residues. Germline V gene lookup returns CDR1 SGHDT and CDR2 YYEEEE. The V end lost 0 bases, the J end lost 0 bases, and 10 bases lay between the germline ends. For the CDR3, the DNA is TGTGCCAGCAGCTTGGGGGGCCCGAGCTCCTACAATGAGCAGTTCTTC. Amino acid sequence: CASSLGGPSSYNEQFF.

The chain has TRBV6-5 and TRBJ2-7, with 10 bases fitting TRBD1. Germline CDR1 reads MNHEY; CDR2 reads SVGAGI. The CDR3 covers 15 residues. J lost 1 base, V lost 6 bases, and 6 bases had no gene match. CDR3 sequence: CASRRDRGQSYEQYF. The DNA of the CDR3 is TGTGCCAGCAGACGCGACAGGGGGCAGTCCTACGAGCAGTACTTC.

The rearrangement uses TRBV19 and TRBJ2-7; 9 bases match TRBD2. The CDR3 runs 17 residues. The V segment lost 0 bases and the J segment 3 bases; nucleotides outside the gene matches: 9. Germline CDR1 is LNHDA and CDR2 is SQIVND (reference sequence). DNA for the CDR3: TGTGCCAGTAGTATAGACCCCCCACTAGCGGGTGACTACGAGCAGTACTTC. Translating it yields CASSIDPPLAGDYEQYF.

The chain links TRBV11-1 to TRBJ2-7; 8 positions agree with TRBD1. This CDR3 spans 15 amino acids. The J segment lost 0 bases and the V segment lost 5 bases, leaving 6 bases of the junction unmatched. Germline-derived CDR1 and CDR2 are SGHAT and FQDESV (reference sequence). The CDR3 region has the DNA TGTGCCAGCAGCCTGGACAGGGTAAGCTCCTACGAGCAGTACTTC. The encoded protein is CASSLDRVSSYEQYF.

The V and J genes are TRBV6-2 or TRBV6-3 and TRBJ1-2; TRBD1 matches at 9 bases. The germline V gene encodes CDR1 MNHEY and CDR2 SVGEGT. V gave up 1 base and J gave up 0 bases; unmatched junction bases: 12. This CDR3 region has 19 residues. The CDR3 region is CASSYLSRDRETTNYGYTF. The CDR3 DNA reads as TGTGCCAGCAGTTACTTGAGTCGGGACAGGGAGACCACTAACTATGGCTACACCTTC.

V usage is TRBV2 and J usage is TRBJ2-6, with D hard to call. CDR1 SNHLY and CDR2 FYNNEI come from the germline V gene. V was pared by 7 bases and J by 0 bases, with 10 bases between. The CDR3 is made up of 15 amino acids. The CDR3 sequence: CASIADTSGANVLTF. CDR3 DNA: TGTGCCAGCATTGCCGACACCTCTGGGGCCAACGTCCTGACTTTC.

The gene calls are TRBV6-2 or TRBV6-3 and TRBJ2-7; 7 bases agree with TRBD1. The length of the CDR3 is 15 residues. Germline-derived CDR1 and CDR2 are MNHEY and SVGEGT. The J segment lost 7 bases and the V segment lost 5 bases, leaving 14 bases of the junction unmatched. The CDR3 DNA follows: TGTGCCAGCAGTACCCCCGGGACAGCCTCCGAGGAGCAGTACTTC. Residues: CASSTPGTASEEQYF.